This is a list of T cell receptor beta chains from one sample in a study of vaccination effects on CD4 cells after COVID-19. The method was immunoSEQ multiplex PCR; TCRdb's version includes in-frame clones alone and lacks a portion of them. In the table there are tens of thousands of clones, 76% of which are singletons. Antigens for these TCRs are unknown. Specimen: CD4+ T cells from PBMCs cultured with HCoV-OC43 spike peptides, collected after COVID-19 vaccination. The source of these receptors is a human donor who received a COVID-19 vaccine. Both conserved end residues are part of each CDR3. D genes are given only for firm matches. Not all rows give a size; the values are once, few, many and, for expanded clones, a class.

- | few | TRBJ1-6 | TRBV7-9 | TGTGCCAGCAGCCGTCCGGGGGTAACACCCCTCCACTTT | CASSRPGVTPLHF
- | - | TRBJ1-2 | TRBV6-1 | TGTGCCAGCAGTGTAGCCCGGGGGGTGTATGGCTACACCTTC | CASSVARGVYGYTF
TRBD2 | - | TRBJ2-2 | TRBV7-2 | TGTGCCAGCAGCTCAATTCTAGCGGGGAACACCGGGGAGCTGTTTTTT | CASSSILAGNTGELFF
- | - | TRBJ1-1 | TRBV5-1 | TGCGCCAGCAGCATCCAGGGCGGGAACACTGAAGCTTTCTTT | CASSIQGGNTEAFF
TRBD1 | - | TRBJ1-2 | TRBV5-5 | TGTGCCAGCAGCACAACAGGGGGCGGCTACACCTTC | CASSTTGGGYTF
TRBD1 | - | TRBJ1-5 | TRBV19 | TGTGCCAGTGGACAGGGGGAAAATCAGCCCCAGCATTTT | CASGQGENQPQHF
- | - | TRBJ1-2 | TRBV30 | TGTGCCTGGAGTGTGGGGTCAGGGCTTTTACATGGCTACACCTTC | CAWSVGSGLLHGYTF
TRBD1 | - | TRBJ2-5 | TRBV3-1/TRBV3-2 | TGTGCCAGCAGCCAAGATAACAGGGGCGGGGAGACCCAGTACTTC | CASSQDNRGGETQYF
- | - | TRBJ2-1 | TRBV2 | TGTGCCAGCAGTGTCACCCAGGGGAGGCTATACAATGAGCAGTTCTTC | CASSVTQGRLYNEQFF
- | - | TRBJ1-2 | TRBV14 | TGTGCCAGCAGCCGGAAGCAGGACTATGGCTACACCTTC | CASSRKQDYGYTF
- | few | TRBJ2-2 | TRBV5-1 | TGCGCCAGCAGCATCGGAGGGACCGTGAGCGGGGAGCTGTTTTTT | CASSIGGTVSGELFF
- | - | TRBJ1-6 | TRBV7-3 | TGTGCCAGCAGCTTAGTGGGGGGGGATAAAACCCCCCTCCACTTT | CASSLVGGDKTPLHF
- | - | TRBJ2-5 | TRBV12-2 | TGTGCAAGTCGCTTCGCGACTAGCGGGGGGGAAATAGCGGAGACCCAGTACTTC | CASRFATSGGEIAETQYF
TRBD2 | - | TRBJ2-3 | TRBV9 | TGTGCCAGCAGCCCTAGGACTAGCGGGGGTATTTGGAGCACAGATACGCAGTATTTT | CASSPRTSGGIWSTDTQYF
TRBD1 | - | TRBJ1-5 | TRBV28 | TGTGCCAGCAGTTCCCGACAGGGGGGTGGACAGCCCCAGCATTTT | CASSSRQGGGQPQHF
- | - | TRBJ1-1 | TRBV6-6 | TGTGCCAGCAGTTACCCGACAGGCGGAGACACTGAAGCTTTCTTT | CASSYPTGGDTEAFF
TRBD2 | - | TRBJ2-6 | TRBV6-4 | TGTGCCAGCAGTGGGGCGAGCGGGGGCCGCTCTGGGGCCAACGTCCTGACTTTC | CASSGASGGRSGANVLTF
- | - | TRBJ1-1 | TRBV24-1 | TGTGCCACCAGTGACAGGGGAAACACTGAAGCTTTCTTT | CATSDRGNTEAFF
TRBD1 | - | TRBJ2-2 | TRBV24-1 | TGTGCCACCAGTGATTCCCTCGTGGGGGGGACAGGGGGCTTCGGGGAGCTGTTTTTT | CATSDSLVGGTGGFGELFF
- | - | TRBJ2-3 | TRBV6-5 | TGTGCCAGCAACCCCAACGGTCCCCTTAGAGATACGCAGTATTTT | CASNPNGPLRDTQYF
TRBD2 | - | TRBJ2-2 | TRBV2 | TGTGCCAGCAAGGTACTAGCGGGGCCCACCGGGGAGCTGTTTTTT | CASKVLAGPTGELFF
TRBD1 | - | TRBJ2-1 | TRBV18 | TGTGCCAGCTCACCAGGGACAGGTTACAATGAGCAGTTCTTC | CASSPGTGYNEQFF
- | - | TRBJ1-1 | TRBV5-1 | TGCGCCAGCAGCTTGGGATCATCAATTCGAAACACTGAAGCTTTCTTT | CASSLGSSIRNTEAFF
- | - | TRBJ1-5 | TRBV10-2 | TGCGCCAGCAGTGAGTTTTTAAGCCCCGGGCCCAACCATAGGCCCCAGCATTTT | CASSEFLSPGPNHRPQHF
TRBD1 | - | TRBJ1-3 | TRBV2 | TGTGCCAGCAGGGACAGGGCTGGAAACACCATATATTTT | CASRDRAGNTIYF
- | - | TRBJ2-5 | TRBV19 | TGTGCCAGTAGGGTACGGGAGACCCAGTACTTC | CASRVRETQYF
- | - | TRBJ1-5 | TRBV20-1 | TGCAGTGCTAGTGATCGCCAGGGTCCCAAGCCCCAGCATTTT | CSASDRQGPKPQHF
- | - | TRBJ1-6 | TRBV5-6 | TGTGCCAGCTCCCCCTTACTGGGTTCACCCCTCCACTTT | CASSPLLGSPLHF
- | - | TRBJ2-4 | TRBV28 | TGTGCCAGCAGTTCCCCCTACAGCTTAGCCAAAAACATTCAGTACTTC | CASSSPYSLAKNIQYF
- | few | TRBJ2-2 | TRBV11-3 | TGTGCCAGCAGCCACTCATCCACACCTAACACCGGGGAGCTGTTTTTT | CASSHSSTPNTGELFF
TRBD1 | - | TRBJ1-2 | TRBV30 | TGTGCCTGGAGCGGGGACAGGGGCCGATCTAACTATGGCTACACCTTC | CAWSGDRGRSNYGYTF
- | - | TRBJ2-1 | TRBV7-2 | TGTGCCAGCAGCTCAAATATCTTAAATTCCTACAATGAGCAGTTCTTC | CASSSNILNSYNEQFF
- | - | TRBJ1-1 | TRBV7-2 | TGTGCCAGCAGCCCACGGACAAAGGGGGTCACTGAAGCTTTCTTT | CASSPRTKGVTEAFF
TRBD1 | - | TRBJ2-5 | TRBV7-2 | TGTGCCAGCAGCTTCGGTGACGACAGGGGGCAAGAGACCCAGTACTTC | CASSFGDDRGQETQYF
- | once | TRBJ2-1 | TRBV5-1 | TGCGCCAGCAGCTCGACGGGACAGGGGGCCTTAGCGGGGGGGCCGAGCTCCTACAATGAGCAGTTCTTC | CASSSTGQGALAGGPSSYNEQFF
- | - | TRBJ1-5 | TRBV6-2/TRBV6-3 | TGTGCCAGCAGTGTGACTGGTGGTCAGCCCCAGCATTTT | CASSVTGGQPQHF
- | few | TRBJ1-3 | TRBV12-3/TRBV12-4 | TGTGCCAGCAGTTTAGTGGGAAACACCATATATTTT | CASSLVGNTIYF
TRBD1 | - | TRBJ2-5 | TRBV29-1 | TGCAGCGTTAGGACAGGGCAAGAGACCCAGTACTTC | CSVRTGQETQYF
- | - | TRBJ1-5 | TRBV7-2 | TGTGCCAGCAGCTTCCTTATGGACAGTAATCAGCCCCAGCATTTT | CASSFLMDSNQPQHF
- | - | TRBJ1-2 | TRBV5-5 | TGTGCCAGCAGCGGACAGAAGAACTATGGCTACACCTTC | CASSGQKNYGYTF
- | - | TRBJ1-2 | TRBV4-1 | TGCGCCAGCAGCCAAGTCGGGGGGTCCAACTATGGCTACACCTTC | CASSQVGGSNYGYTF
- | - | TRBJ1-4 | TRBV29-1 | TGCAGCGTTGGAGGATCAACTAATGAAAAACTGTTTTTT | CSVGGSTNEKLFF
- | - | TRBJ2-5 | TRBV11-2 | TGTGCCAGCAGCACCTACGGGACGGCGCAAGAGACCCAGTACTTC | CASSTYGTAQETQYF
TRBD2 | - | TRBJ2-1 | TRBV19 | TGTGCCAGTAGTAAGGATGGGAGGGTGGCAGCGTACAATGAGCAGTTCTTC | CASSKDGRVAAYNEQFF
TRBD2 | - | TRBJ2-1 | TRBV7-3 | TGTGCCAGCAGCTTAACGGTAGCGGGGGTTGCTGAGCAGTTCTTC | CASSLTVAGVAEQFF
TRBD1 | - | TRBJ2-3 | TRBV7-9 | TGTGCCAGCAGCCGGGGACAGACCTTCACAGATACGCAGTATTTT | CASSRGQTFTDTQYF